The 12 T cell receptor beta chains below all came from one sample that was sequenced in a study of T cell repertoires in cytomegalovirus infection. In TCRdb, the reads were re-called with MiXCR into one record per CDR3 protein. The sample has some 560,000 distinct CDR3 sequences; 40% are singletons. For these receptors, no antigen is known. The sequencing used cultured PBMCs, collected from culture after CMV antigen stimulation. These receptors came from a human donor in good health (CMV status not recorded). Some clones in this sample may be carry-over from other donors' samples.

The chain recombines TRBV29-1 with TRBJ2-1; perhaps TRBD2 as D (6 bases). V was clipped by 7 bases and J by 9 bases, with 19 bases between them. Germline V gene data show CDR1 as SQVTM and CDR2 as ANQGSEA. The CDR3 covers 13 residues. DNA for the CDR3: TGCAGCGCCCTGGACTACACAAGGGGTGAGCAGTTCTTC. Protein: CSALDYTRGEQFF.

CDR3 bases: TGCAGTGCAAGGGACAGCCCCTACAATGAGCAGTTCTTC. This gives the protein CSARDSPYNEQFF. The chain carries TRBV20-1 and TRBJ2-1; 7 bases are shared with TRBD1. Germline V gene lookup returns CDR1 DFQATT and CDR2 SNEGSKA (reference sequence). Unmatched junction bases numbered 4, after V lost 6 bases and J lost 2 bases. CDR3 size: 13 residues.

CDR3 nucleotides: TGTGCCAGCAGCTTGGTAAAATCCCCCACTGAAGCTTTCTTT. It is translated as CASSLVKSPTEAFF. The chain has TRBV5-6 and TRBJ1-1; D unclear. Germline-derived CDR1 and CDR2 are SGHDT and YYEEEE. The CDR3 contains 14 residues. V was shortened by 0 bases and J by 4 bases, with 10 bases between the two germline ends. Full variable domain (outside the CDR3, taken from reference TRBV5-6 and TRBJ1-1): DAGVTQSPTHLIKTRGQQVTLRCSPKSGHDTVSWYQQALGQGPQFIFQYYEEEERQRGNFPDRFSGHQFPNYSSELNVNALLLGDSALYLCASSLVKSPTEAFFGQGTRLTVV.

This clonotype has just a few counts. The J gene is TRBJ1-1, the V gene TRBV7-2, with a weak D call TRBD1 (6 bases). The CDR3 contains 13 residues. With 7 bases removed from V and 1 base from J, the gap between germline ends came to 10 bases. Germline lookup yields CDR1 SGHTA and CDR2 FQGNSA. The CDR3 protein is CASTLDRNTEAFF. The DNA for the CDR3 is TGTGCCAGCACCCTGGACAGGAACACTGAAGCTTTCTTT.

The CDR3 loop is CASSIGGQANYGYTF. CDR3 DNA: TGTGCCAGCAGTATTGGCGGCCAAGCTAACTATGGCTACACCTTC. The chain is built from TRBV2 and TRBJ1-2; D unresolved. The CDR3 extends over 15 amino acids. The ends were cut back, 5 bases at V and 0 bases at J, with 13 bases in the middle. CDR1 SNHLY and CDR2 FYNNEI come from the germline V gene.

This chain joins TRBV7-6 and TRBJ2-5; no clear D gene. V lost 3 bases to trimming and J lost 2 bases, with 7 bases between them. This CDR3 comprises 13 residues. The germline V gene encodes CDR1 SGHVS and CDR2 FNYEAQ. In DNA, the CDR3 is TGTGCCAGCAGCTTGATCATGCAAGAGACCCAGTACTTC. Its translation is CASSLIMQETQYF.

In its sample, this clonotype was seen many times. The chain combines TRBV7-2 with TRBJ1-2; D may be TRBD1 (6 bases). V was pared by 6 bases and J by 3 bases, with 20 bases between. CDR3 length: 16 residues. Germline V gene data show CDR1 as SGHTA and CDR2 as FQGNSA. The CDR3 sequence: CASSQHLNGGYYGYTF. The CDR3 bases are TGTGCCAGCAGTCAACACCTCAACGGGGGCTACTATGGCTACACCTTC.

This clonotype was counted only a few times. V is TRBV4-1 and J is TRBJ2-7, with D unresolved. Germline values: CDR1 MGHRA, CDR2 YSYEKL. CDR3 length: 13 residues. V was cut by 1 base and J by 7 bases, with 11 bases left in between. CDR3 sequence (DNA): TGCGCCAGCAGCCAAGTTGGCTTACGGGAGCAGTACTTC. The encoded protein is CASSQVGLREQYF.

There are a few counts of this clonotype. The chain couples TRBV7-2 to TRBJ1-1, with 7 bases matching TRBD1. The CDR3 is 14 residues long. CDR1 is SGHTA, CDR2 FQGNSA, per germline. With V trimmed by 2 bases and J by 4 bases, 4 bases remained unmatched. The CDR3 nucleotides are TGTGCCAGCAGCTTAAGGGCAGGGGGCACTGAAGCTTTCTTT. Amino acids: CASSLRAGGTEAFF.

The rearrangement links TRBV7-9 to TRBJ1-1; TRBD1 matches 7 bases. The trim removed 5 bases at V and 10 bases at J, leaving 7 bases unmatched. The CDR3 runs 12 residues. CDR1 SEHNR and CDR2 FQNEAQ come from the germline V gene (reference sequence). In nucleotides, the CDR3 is TGTGCCAGCAGCCCGACAGGGTATACAGCTTTCTTT. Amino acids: CASSPTGYTAFF.

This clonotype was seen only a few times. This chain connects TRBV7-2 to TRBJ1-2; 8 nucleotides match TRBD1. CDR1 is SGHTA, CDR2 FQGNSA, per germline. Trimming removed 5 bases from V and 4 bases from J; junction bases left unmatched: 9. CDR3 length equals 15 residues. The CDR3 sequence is CASSTRTGFRYGYTF. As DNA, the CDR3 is TGTGCCAGCAGCACCCGGACAGGGTTTCGCTATGGCTACACCTTC.

DNA for the CDR3: TGTGCCACCAGCAGAGATAAGGTAGCAGCCACCTACGAGCAGTACTTC. It specifies CATSRDKVAATYEQYF. The chain is built from TRBV15 and TRBJ2-7; D remains ambiguous. Trimming removed 0 bases at V and 2 bases at J, with 14 bases between. Germline-derived CDR1 and CDR2 are LNHNV and YYDKDF (reference sequence). CDR3 length equals 16 residues.